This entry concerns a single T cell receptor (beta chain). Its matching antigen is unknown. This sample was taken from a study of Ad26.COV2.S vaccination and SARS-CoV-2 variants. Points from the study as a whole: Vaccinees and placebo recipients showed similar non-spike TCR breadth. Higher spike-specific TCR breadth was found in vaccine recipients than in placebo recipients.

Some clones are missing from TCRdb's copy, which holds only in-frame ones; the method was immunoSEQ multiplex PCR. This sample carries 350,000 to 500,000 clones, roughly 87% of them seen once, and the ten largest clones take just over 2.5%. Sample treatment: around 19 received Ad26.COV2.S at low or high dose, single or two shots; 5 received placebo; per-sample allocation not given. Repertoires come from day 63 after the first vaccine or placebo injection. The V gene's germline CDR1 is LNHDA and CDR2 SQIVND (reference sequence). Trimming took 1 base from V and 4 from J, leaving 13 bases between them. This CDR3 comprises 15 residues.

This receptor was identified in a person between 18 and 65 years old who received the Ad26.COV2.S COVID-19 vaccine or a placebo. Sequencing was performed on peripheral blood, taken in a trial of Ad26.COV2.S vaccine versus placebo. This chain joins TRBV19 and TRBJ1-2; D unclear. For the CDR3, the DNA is TGTGCCAGTAGTATAGGGGATCGCGGGCTCTATGGCTACACCTTC. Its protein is CASSIGDRGLYGYTF. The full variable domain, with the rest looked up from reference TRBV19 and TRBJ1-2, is DGGITQSPKYLFRKEGQNVTLSCEQNLNHDAMYWYRQDPGQGLRLIYYSQIVNDFQKGDIAEGYSVSREKKESFPLTVTSAQKNPTAFYLCASSIGDRGLYGYTFGSGTRLTVV.